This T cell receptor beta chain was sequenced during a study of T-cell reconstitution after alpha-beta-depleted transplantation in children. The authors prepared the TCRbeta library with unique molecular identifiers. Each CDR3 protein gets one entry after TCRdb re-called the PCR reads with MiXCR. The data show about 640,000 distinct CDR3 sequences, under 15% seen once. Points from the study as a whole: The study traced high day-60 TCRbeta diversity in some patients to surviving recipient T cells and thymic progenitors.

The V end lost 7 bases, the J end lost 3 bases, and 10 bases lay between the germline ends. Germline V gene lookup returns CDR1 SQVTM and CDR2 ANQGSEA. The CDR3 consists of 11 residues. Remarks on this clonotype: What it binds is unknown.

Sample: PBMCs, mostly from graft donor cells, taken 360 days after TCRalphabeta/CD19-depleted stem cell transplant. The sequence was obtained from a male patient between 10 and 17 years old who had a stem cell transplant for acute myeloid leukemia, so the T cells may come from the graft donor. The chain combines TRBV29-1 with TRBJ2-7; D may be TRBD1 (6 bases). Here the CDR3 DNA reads TGCAGCGCCGCACAGGGCTACGAGCAGTACTTC. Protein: CSAAQGYEQYF.